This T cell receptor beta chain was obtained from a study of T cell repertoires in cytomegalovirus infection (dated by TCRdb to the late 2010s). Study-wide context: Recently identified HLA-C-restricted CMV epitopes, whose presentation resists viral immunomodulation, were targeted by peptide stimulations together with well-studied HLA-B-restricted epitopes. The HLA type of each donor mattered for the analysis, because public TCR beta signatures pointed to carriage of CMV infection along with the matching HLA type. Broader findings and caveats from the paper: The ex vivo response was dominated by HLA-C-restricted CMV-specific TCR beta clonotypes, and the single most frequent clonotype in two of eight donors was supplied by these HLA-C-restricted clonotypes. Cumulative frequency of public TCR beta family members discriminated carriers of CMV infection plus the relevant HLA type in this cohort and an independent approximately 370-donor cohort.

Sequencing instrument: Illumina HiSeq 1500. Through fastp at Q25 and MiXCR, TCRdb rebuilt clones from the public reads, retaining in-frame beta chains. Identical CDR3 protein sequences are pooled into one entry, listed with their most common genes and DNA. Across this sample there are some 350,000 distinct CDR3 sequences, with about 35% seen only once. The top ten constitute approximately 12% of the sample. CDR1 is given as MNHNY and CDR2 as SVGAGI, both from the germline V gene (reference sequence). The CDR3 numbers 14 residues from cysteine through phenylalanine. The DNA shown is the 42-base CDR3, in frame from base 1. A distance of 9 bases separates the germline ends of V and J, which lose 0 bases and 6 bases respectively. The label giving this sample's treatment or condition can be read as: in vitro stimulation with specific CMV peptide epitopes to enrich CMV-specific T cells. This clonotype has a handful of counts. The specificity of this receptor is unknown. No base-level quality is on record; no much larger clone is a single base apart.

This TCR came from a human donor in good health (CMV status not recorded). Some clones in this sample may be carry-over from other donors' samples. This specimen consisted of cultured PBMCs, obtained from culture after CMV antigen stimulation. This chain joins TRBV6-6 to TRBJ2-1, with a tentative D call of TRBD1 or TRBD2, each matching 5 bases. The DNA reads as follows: TGTGCCAGCAGTTACTCCCCGGGGCGCAATGAGCAGTTCTTC. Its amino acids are CASSYSPGRNEQFF.